What follows are 23 T cell receptor beta chains derived from one specimen sequenced in a study of blood T cell repertoires in COVID-19. Clones were sequenced by immunoSEQ multiplex PCR, and TCRdb holds only the in-frame ones, with some missing. The sample comprises roughly 170,000 clones, 86% of which are singletons, and roughly 20% rests with the top ten. Sequencing used peripheral blood. The origin of the receptors is a man between 65 and 79 years old with active or convalescent COVID-19.

The chain links TRBV18 to TRBJ1-1, with a possible D match to TRBD1 (6 bases). The length of the CDR3 is 15 residues. Germline lookup yields CDR1 KGHSH and CDR2 LQKENI. Trimming stripped 4 bases from V and 3 bases from J, with 15 bases between. The CDR3 DNA sequence: TGTGCCAGCTCACTCTCAGGGGCGGTGGACACTGAAGCTTTCTTT. Amino acid sequence: CASSLSGAVDTEAFF. Variable domain in full (rest from reference TRBV18 and TRBJ1-1): NAGVMQNPRHLVRRRGQEARLRCSPMKGHSHVYWYRQLPEEGLKFMVYLQKENIIDESGMPKERFSAEFPKEGPSILRIQQVVRGDSAAYFCASSLSGAVDTEAFFGQGTRLTVV.

This clone came up many times. The rearrangement joins TRBV4-3 to TRBJ2-7, with 7 bases that match TRBD1. The CDR3 totals 16 residues. From germline, CDR1 is LGHNA and CDR2 YSLEER. V was clipped by 4 bases and J by 4 bases; unmatched bases: 13. The CDR3 DNA reads as TGCGCCAGCAGCCCGGAATTCGCACAGGGGTGGTACGAGCAGTACTTC. It codes for CASSPEFAQGWYEQYF.

CDR3 DNA: TGCGCCAGCAGCCAGAGGATGTCGGGGGGGGCTTCACCCCTCCACTTT. Protein: CASSQRMSGGASPLHF. V is TRBV4-1 and J is TRBJ1-6, with D maybe TRBD1 (6 bases). The V gene's germline CDR1 is MGHRA and CDR2 YSYEKL. V was cut by 3 bases and J by 9 bases, with 18 bases left in between. This CDR3 is 16 amino acids long.

This chain connects TRBV15 to TRBJ1-1, with D unresolved. Trimming pared 3 bases from V and 5 bases from J, leaving 7 bases between. This CDR3 region has 12 residues. Germline V lookup: CDR1 LNHNV, CDR2 YYDKDF (reference sequence). The CDR3 region has the DNA TGTGCCACCAGCAGGGCTGGTACTGAAGCTTTCTTT. This sequence encodes CATSRAGTEAFF.

V usage is TRBV10-3 and J usage is TRBJ2-3, with D possibly TRBD1 on 5 matching bases. Looked up from germline, CDR1 is ENHRY and CDR2 is SYGVKD. This CDR3 region has 14 residues. Trimming took off 7 bases at V and 0 bases at J, with 11 bases between the two ends. This CDR3 is CAITYDRSTDTQYF. For the CDR3, the DNA is TGTGCCATCACCTACGACAGAAGCACAGATACGCAGTATTTT.

This clone showed up just a few times. J is TRBJ1-1 and V is TRBV10-3, with D possibly TRBD1 on 5 matching bases. The CDR3 is made up of 14 amino acids. V dropped 10 bases and J dropped 4 bases, with 19 bases sitting between them. Looked up from germline, CDR1 is ENHRY and CDR2 is SYGVKD. This chain's CDR3 is CATRGGGSGTEAFF. The CDR3 DNA follows: TGTGCCACGCGCGGGGGAGGCTCAGGCACTGAAGCTTTCTTT.

The chain is built from TRBV7-2 and TRBJ1-4; D is unclear. The CDR3 spans 15 residues. CDR1 and CDR2 (germline): SGHTA, FQGNSA. V dropped 0 bases and J dropped 11 bases, with 16 bases sitting between them. CDR3 region: CASSLAPVQSPKLFF. The CDR3 DNA sequence: TGTGCCAGCAGCTTAGCGCCCGTACAGAGCCCGAAACTGTTTTTT.

The gene calls are TRBV19 and TRBJ1-6; D gene uncertain. In germline, CDR1 is LNHDA, CDR2 SQIVND (reference sequence). This CDR3 region has 14 residues. The ends were cut back, 5 bases at V and 6 bases at J, with 11 bases in the middle. The CDR3 reads CASSARAGNSPLHF. CDR3 coding DNA: TGTGCCAGTAGTGCCCGGGCGGGTAATTCACCCCTCCACTTT.

This chain uses TRBV5-1 with TRBJ2-5; a weak D match, TRBD2 (5 bases). The germline V and J ends were trimmed by 0 bases and 5 bases, with 11 bases remaining between them. CDR3 length equals 14 residues. CDR1 SGHRS and CDR2 YFSETQ come from the germline V gene. In DNA, the CDR3 is TGCGCCAGCAGCTTGGCCGGAGGTTCGGAGACCCAGTACTTC. This codes for CASSLAGGSETQYF. The full variable domain, its missing parts supplied by reference TRBV5-1 and TRBJ2-5, is KAGVTQTPRYLIKTRGQQVTLSCSPISGHRSVSWYQQTPGQGLQFLFEYFSETQRNKGNFPGRFSGRQFSNSRSEMNVSTLELGDSALYLCASSLAGGSETQYFGPGTRLLVL.

The count of this clone is one. The V gene is TRBV19, the J gene TRBJ1-3, with 12 positions matching TRBD1. Germline-derived CDR1 and CDR2 are LNHDA and SQIVND (reference sequence). This CDR3 region has 16 residues. After removal of 7 bases from V and 5 bases from J, the junction contained 9 bases not matched to a gene. CDR3 residues: CASIGTGGKLRNTIYF. The CDR3 nucleotides read TGTGCCAGTATCGGGACAGGGGGCAAGCTCCGAAACACCATATATTTT.

The V call is TRBV6-5, the J call TRBJ2-7, with D maybe TRBD2 (6 bases). In germline, CDR1 is MNHEY, CDR2 SVGAGI. The CDR3 contains 12 residues. Deletions cut 7 bases from V and 4 bases from J, with 11 bases between. The CDR3 region has the DNA TGTGCCAGCAAAACTAGCTTGTACGAGCAGTACTTC. It yields the protein CASKTSLYEQYF.

The rearrangement uses TRBV29-1 and TRBJ2-3, with 7 bases fitting TRBD2. Germline CDR1 reads SQVTM; CDR2 reads ANQGSEA. The trim removed 3 bases at V and 5 bases at J, leaving 8 bases unmatched. The CDR3 length is 14 residues. The CDR3, as DNA: TGCAGCGTTGACTTGGGCGGGAGTAGAGATACGCAGTATTTT. This translates into CSVDLGGSRDTQYF.

The chain combines TRBV4-3 with TRBJ1-2; 9 positions match TRBD1. Losses at the gene ends were 3 bases for V and 7 bases for J; bases not matched to a gene: 6. The length of the CDR3 is 14 residues. CDR1 is LGHNA and CDR2 is YSLEER in the germline V gene. CDR3 in amino acids: CASSHGTGLGGYTF. CDR3 DNA: TGCGCCAGCAGCCATGGGACAGGGTTAGGTGGCTACACCTTC.

V gene TRBV5-1 combines with J gene TRBJ1-1, with 11 bases that match TRBD1. V lost 1 base to trimming and J lost 1 base; unmatched junction nucleotides: 9. The CDR3 is 18 amino acids. Looked up from germline, CDR1 is SGHRS and CDR2 is YFSETQ. CDR3 loop: CASSLKLGQGAPNTEAFF. Written as DNA, the CDR3 is TGCGCCAGCAGCTTGAAGCTCGGACAGGGGGCCCCGAACACTGAAGCTTTCTTT.

The table lists this clone with a few counts. This sequence joins TRBV29-1 and TRBJ1-2; maybe TRBD1 (5 bases). Per germline, CDR1 SQVTM and CDR2 ANQGSEA. This CDR3 region has 11 residues. V gave up 7 bases and J gave up 7 bases, with 13 bases separating them. CDR3 residues: CSAVGGSGYTF. For the CDR3, the DNA is TGCAGCGCTGTGGGGGGTTCTGGCTACACCTTC.

The J gene is TRBJ1-2, the V gene TRBV6-5; no definite D call. This CDR3 has 13 amino acids. Germline CDR1 is MNHEY and CDR2 is SVGAGI. V lost 2 bases and J lost 2, with 6 bases in between. The CDR3 spells CASSYDQNYGYTF. The CDR3 bases are TGTGCCAGCAGTTACGATCAGAACTATGGCTACACCTTC.

V usage is TRBV4-3 and J usage is TRBJ1-1, with D possibly being TRBD1 (5 bases). The CDR3 totals 13 residues. Trimming cost V 1 base and J 6 bases, with 9 bases left between them. CDR1 is LGHNA, CDR2 YSLEER, per germline. The CDR3 here is CASSQGQGSEAFF. The CDR3 DNA sequence: TGCGCCAGCAGCCAAGGCCAGGGCTCTGAAGCTTTCTTT.

This clone was seen only once. The rearrangement uses TRBV6-2 or TRBV6-3 and TRBJ1-5; the D is unclear. CDR3 length: 17 amino acids. Germline V CDR1 and CDR2: MNHEY, SVGEGT. V was pared by 0 bases and J by 0 bases, with 12 bases between. This CDR3 reads CASSYSNPGHSNQPQHF. CDR3 coding DNA: TGTGCCAGCAGTTACTCGAATCCAGGTCATAGCAATCAGCCCCAGCATTTT.

The chain's CDR3 is CATSNRPQRETQYF. The DNA of the CDR3 is TGTGCCACCAGCAACAGGCCCCAACGAGAGACCCAGTACTTC. The chain couples TRBV15 to TRBJ2-5; possibly TRBD1 for D (5 bases). This CDR3 contains 14 residues. V lost 4 bases and J lost 4, with 13 bases in between. From germline, CDR1 is LNHNV and CDR2 YYDKDF (reference sequence).

The V and J genes are TRBV7-2 and TRBJ1-5; TRBD1 is a possible D gene (5 bases). Germline loops: CDR1 SGHTA, CDR2 FQGNSA. V lost 1 base to trimming and J lost 7 bases, with 11 bases between them. The CDR3 consists of 14 residues. The CDR3 bases are TGTGCCAGCAGCTTAGTCAGGGCGGACCAGCCCCAGCATTTT. It codes for CASSLVRADQPQHF.

This clone was recorded a few times. The chain carries TRBV6-1 and TRBJ2-3; 9 bases map to TRBD2. With V trimmed by 4 bases and J by 0 bases, 5 bases remained unmatched. This CDR3 region has 16 residues. Per the germline V gene, CDR1 is MNHNS and CDR2 is SASEGT. This CDR3 is CASSVSSGASTDTQYF. The CDR3 coding sequence is TGTGCCAGCAGTGTTTCTAGCGGGGCTAGCACAGATACGCAGTATTTT.

The J gene is TRBJ1-1, the V gene TRBV6-2 or TRBV6-3; D is unclear. Trimming stripped 0 bases from V and 5 bases from J, with 10 bases between. There are 14 residues in the CDR3. Germline V gene sequence: CDR1 MNHEY, CDR2 SVGEGT. The CDR3 bases are TGTGCCAGCAGTTACTCGATAAGGGAGACTGAAGCTTTCTTT. Its translation is CASSYSIRETEAFF.

The rearrangement joins TRBV7-2 to TRBJ1-5; 9 bases match TRBD1. CDR1 is SGHTA and CDR2 is FQGNSA in the germline V gene. This CDR3 has 15 residues. V was pared by 5 bases and J by 4 bases, with 6 bases of the junction left unmatched. The CDR3: CASSQGGTGNQPQHF. The DNA for the CDR3 is TGTGCCAGCAGCCAGGGTGGGACAGGGAATCAGCCCCAGCATTTT.